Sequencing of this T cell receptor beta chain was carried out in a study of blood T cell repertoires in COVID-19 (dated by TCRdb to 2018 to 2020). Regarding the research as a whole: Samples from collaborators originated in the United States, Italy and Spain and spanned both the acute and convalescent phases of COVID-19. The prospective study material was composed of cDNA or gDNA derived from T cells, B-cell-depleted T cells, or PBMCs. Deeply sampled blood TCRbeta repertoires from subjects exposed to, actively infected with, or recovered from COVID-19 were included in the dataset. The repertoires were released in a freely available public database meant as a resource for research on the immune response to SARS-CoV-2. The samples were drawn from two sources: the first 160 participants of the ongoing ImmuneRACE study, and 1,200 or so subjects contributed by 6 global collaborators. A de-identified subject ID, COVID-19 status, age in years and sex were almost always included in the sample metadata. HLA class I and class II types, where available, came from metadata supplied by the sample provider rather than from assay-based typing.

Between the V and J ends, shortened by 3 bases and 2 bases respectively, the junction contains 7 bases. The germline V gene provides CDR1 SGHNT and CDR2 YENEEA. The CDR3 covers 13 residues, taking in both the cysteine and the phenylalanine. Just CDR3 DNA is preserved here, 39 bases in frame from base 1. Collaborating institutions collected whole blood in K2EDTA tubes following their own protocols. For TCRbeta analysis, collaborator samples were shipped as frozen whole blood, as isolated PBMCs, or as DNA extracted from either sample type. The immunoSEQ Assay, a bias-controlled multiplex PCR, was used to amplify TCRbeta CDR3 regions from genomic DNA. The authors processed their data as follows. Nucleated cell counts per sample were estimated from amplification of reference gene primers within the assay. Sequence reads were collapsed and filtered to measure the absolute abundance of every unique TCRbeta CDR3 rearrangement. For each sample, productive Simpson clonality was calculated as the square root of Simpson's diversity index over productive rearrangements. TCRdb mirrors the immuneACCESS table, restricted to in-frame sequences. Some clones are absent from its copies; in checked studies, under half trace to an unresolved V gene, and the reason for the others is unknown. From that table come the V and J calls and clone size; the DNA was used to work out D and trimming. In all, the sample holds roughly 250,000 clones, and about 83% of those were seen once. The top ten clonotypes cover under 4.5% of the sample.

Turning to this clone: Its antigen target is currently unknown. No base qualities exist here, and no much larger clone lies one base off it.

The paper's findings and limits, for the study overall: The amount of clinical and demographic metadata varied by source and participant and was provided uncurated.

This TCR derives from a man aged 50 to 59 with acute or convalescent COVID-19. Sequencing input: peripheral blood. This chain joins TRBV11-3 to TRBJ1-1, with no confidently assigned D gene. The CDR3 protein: CASSLLANTEAFF. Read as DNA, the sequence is TGTGCCAGCAGCTTGTTAGCAAACACTGAAGCTTTCTTT.